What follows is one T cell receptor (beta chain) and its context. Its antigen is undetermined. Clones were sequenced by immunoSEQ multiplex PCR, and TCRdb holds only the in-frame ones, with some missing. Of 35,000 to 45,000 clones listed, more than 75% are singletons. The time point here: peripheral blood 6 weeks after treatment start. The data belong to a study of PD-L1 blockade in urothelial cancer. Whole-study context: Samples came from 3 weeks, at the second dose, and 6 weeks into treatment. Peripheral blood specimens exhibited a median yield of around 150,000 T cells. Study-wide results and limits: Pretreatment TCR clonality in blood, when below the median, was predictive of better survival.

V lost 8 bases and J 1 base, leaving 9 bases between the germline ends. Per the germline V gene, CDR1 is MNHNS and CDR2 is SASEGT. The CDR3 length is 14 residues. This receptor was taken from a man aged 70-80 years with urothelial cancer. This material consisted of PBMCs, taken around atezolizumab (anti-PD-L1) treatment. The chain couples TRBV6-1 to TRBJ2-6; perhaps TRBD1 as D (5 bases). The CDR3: CASDSTSGANVLTF. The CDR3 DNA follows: TGTGCCAGCGACAGCACATCTGGGGCCAACGTCCTGACTTTC.